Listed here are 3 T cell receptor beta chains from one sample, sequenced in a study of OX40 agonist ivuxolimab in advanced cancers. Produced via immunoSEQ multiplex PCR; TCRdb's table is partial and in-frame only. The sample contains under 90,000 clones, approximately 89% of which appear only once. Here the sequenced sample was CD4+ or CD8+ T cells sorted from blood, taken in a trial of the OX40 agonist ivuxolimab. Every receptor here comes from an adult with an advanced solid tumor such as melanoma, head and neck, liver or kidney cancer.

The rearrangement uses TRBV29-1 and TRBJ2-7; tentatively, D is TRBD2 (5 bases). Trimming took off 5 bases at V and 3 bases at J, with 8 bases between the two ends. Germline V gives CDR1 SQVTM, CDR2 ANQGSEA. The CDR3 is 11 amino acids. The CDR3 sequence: CSVRGNYEQYF. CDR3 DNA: TGCAGCGTTCGGGGAAACTACGAGCAGTACTTC.

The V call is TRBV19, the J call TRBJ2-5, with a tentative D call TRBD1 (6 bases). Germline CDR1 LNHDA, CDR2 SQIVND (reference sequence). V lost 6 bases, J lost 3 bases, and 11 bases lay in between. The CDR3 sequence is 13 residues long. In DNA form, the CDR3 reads TGTGCCAGTAGGAAGGACAGCGAAGAGACCCAGTACTTC. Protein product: CASRKDSEETQYF.

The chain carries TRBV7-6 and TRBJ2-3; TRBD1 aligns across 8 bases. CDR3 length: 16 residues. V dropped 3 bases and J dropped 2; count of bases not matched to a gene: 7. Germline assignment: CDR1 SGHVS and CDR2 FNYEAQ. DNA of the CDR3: TGTGCCAGCAGCTTTCAGGGGGCCCCAACCACAGATACGCAGTATTTT. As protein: CASSFQGAPTTDTQYF.